The rows below give T cell receptor beta chains drawn from one sample of a study of blood T cell repertoires in COVID-19. Here immunoSEQ multiplex PCR was the method, and the copy in TCRdb shows in-frame clones only, minus some. Of 150,000 to 200,000 clones in the sample, 65% to 90% were seen once. Source material: peripheral blood. The source is a man aged 45-65 years with active or convalescent COVID-19. Both conserved end residues are part of each CDR3. The D gene is left open where the match is weak. Size tells how often a clone was seen (once, few, many) or the class of an expanded clone, and some rows leave it out.

CASRQETGELFF | TGCGCCAGCCGACAGGAGACCGGGGAGCTGTTTTTT | . | . | TRBJ2-2 | TRBV5-1 | 12
CASSLLAEGAQETQYF | TGCGCCAGCAGCTTATTGGCGGAGGGGGCCCAAGAGACCCAGTACTTC | . | few | TRBJ2-5 | TRBV5-1 | 16
CASSPAGDYGYTF | TGTGCCAGCAGTCCCGCGGGGGACTATGGCTACACCTTC | . | . | TRBJ1-2 | TRBV12-3/TRBV12-4 | 13
CASSYSTEGLHSNQPQHF | TGTGCCAGCAGTTATTCTACGGAGGGACTCCATAGCAATCAGCCCCAGCATTTT | . | . | TRBJ1-5 | TRBV6-2/TRBV6-3 | 18
CASSRGDRENQPQHF | TGTGCCAGCAGTCGAGGGGACAGGGAAAATCAGCCCCAGCATTTT | TRBD1 | once | TRBJ1-5 | TRBV28 | 15
CASTPPGTSNNIQYF | TGTGCCAGTACTCCCCCCGGGACTAGTAATAACATTCAGTACTTC | TRBD2 | . | TRBJ2-4 | TRBV19 | 15
CASSYETVSADTQYF | TGTGCCAGCAGTTACGAGACCGTTAGCGCAGATACGCAGTATTTT | . | . | TRBJ2-3 | TRBV6-5 | 15
CASSFLSGGANTEAFF | TGTGCCAGCAGTTTTCTCAGTGGGGGCGCGAACACTGAAGCTTTCTTT | . | . | TRBJ1-1 | TRBV28 | 16
CASSEIAGGHSGNTIYF | TGTGCCAGCAGTGAAATTGCAGGGGGTCACTCTGGAAACACCATATATTTT | TRBD1 | once | TRBJ1-3 | TRBV6-1 | 17
CASSPPISGGVDSYEQYF | TGTGCCAGCTCACCACCAATATCAGGGGGCGTAGATTCCTACGAGCAGTACTTC | TRBD1 | . | TRBJ2-7 | TRBV18 | 18
CASSQGATNEKLFF | TGTGCCAGCTCTCAGGGTGCAACTAATGAAAAACTGTTTTTT | . | once | TRBJ1-4 | TRBV18 | 14
CASSLSPTGNQPQHF | TGTGCCAGCAGCTTATCCCCGACAGGCAATCAGCCCCAGCATTTT | . | . | TRBJ1-5 | TRBV11-2 | 15
CASSESGAGNTIYF | TGTGCCAGCAGTGAATCAGGGGCTGGAAACACCATATATTTT | . | . | TRBJ1-3 | TRBV25-1 | 14
CASRQKNTIYF | TGTGCCAGCAGACAAAAAAACACCATATATTTT | . | . | TRBJ1-3 | TRBV12-3/TRBV12-4 | 11
CASSQDRAGNTIYF | TGTGCCAGCAGCCAAGACAGGGCTGGAAACACCATATATTTT | TRBD1 | . | TRBJ1-3 | TRBV7-2 | 14
CASSLSSGDTIYF | TGTGCCAGCAGTTTAAGTTCGGGGGACACCATATATTTT | . | . | TRBJ1-3 | TRBV3-1/TRBV3-2 | 13
CATSTVPGQGVVDTQYF | TGTGCCACCAGTACGGTCCCGGGACAGGGGGTTGTAGATACGCAGTATTTT | TRBD1 | . | TRBJ2-3 | TRBV24-1 | 17
CASSPPGQGYDYGYTF | TGTGCCAGCAGCCCCCCGGGACAGGGATATGACTATGGCTACACCTTC | TRBD1 | . | TRBJ1-2 | TRBV5-6 | 16